Detailed here is one T cell receptor beta chain. This entry is derived from a study of control samples from healthy donors and cancer patients. CDR3 length equals 13 residues. With 1 base removed from V and 9 bases from J, the gap between germline ends came to 15 bases. The germline gives CDR1 GTSNPN, CDR2 SVGIG (reference sequence). The protocol was immunoSEQ multiplex PCR, while the TCRdb copy is restricted to in-frame clones and leaves out a portion. The table includes approximately 60,000 clones, approximately 90% detected once. This rearrangement joins TRBV30 to TRBJ1-2; the D is unclear. The receptor was isolated from a young man with colorectal cancer. Specimen: PBMCs. As DNA, the CDR3 is TGTGCCTGGAGTGAGGCGATCGTGGCGAGCTACACCTTC. Translation: CAWSEAIVASYTF.